This is a list of T cell receptor beta chains from one sample in a study of T cells in Graves' hyperthyroidism and ophthalmopathy. TCRdb re-called the multiplex PCR reads with MiXCR, one entry per CDR3 protein. The sample holds hundreds of thousands of distinct CDR3 sequences, over 35% seen once. The sequenced sample was blood. Receptor source: a man aged 18 to 29 with Graves' hyperthyroidism. CDR3s include the opening cysteine and the closing phenylalanine or tryptophan. The D gene is left open where the match is weak. Clone size, where shown, is once, few, many, or a class for clones that have expanded.

j_call | v_call | clone_size | d_call | cdr3_aa | cdr3_nt
TRBJ1-1 | TRBV6-6 | few | TRBD1 | CASRIGQGDTEAFF | TGTGCCAGCAGGATCGGACAGGGGGACACTGAAGCTTTCTTT
TRBJ1-5 | TRBV4-1 | few | NA | CASSQGGRDDQPQHF | TGCGCCAGCAGCCAAGGTGGGAGGGACGATCAGCCCCAGCATTTT
TRBJ2-5 | TRBV25-1 | NA | NA | CASSQTRNEETQYF | TGCGCCAGCAGCCAGACCCGAAATGAAGAGACCCAGTACTTC
TRBJ2-7 | TRBV7-9 | NA | TRBD2 | CASSWAGDGYEQYF | TGTGCCAGCAGCTGGGCGGGGGATGGCTACGAGCAGTACTTC
TRBJ1-2 | TRBV12-3/TRBV12-4 | many | NA | CASRPAFGGYTF | TGTGCCAGCAGGCCCGCCTTCGGTGGCTACACCTTC
TRBJ2-5 | TRBV5-5 | NA | NA | CASTDRLWEAGQETQYF | TGTGCCAGCACCGACAGGTTGTGGGAGGCTGGGCAAGAGACCCAGTACTTC
TRBJ1-2 | TRBV4-1 | NA | TRBD1 | CASSYGQGWDGYTF | TGCGCCAGCAGCTATGGACAGGGGTGGGATGGCTACACCTTC
TRBJ1-4 | TRBV20-1 | few | NA | CSAREGTSNEKLFF | TGCAGTGCTAGAGAGGGGACCTCTAATGAAAAACTGTTTTTT
TRBJ1-1 | TRBV7-3 | many | TRBD1 | CASSPGQGKAFF | TGTGCCAGCAGCCCTGGACAGGGGAAAGCTTTCTTT
TRBJ2-5 | TRBV10-3 | many | NA | CAISGGGVQETQYF | TGTGCCATCAGTGGAGGGGGAGTCCAAGAGACCCAGTACTTC